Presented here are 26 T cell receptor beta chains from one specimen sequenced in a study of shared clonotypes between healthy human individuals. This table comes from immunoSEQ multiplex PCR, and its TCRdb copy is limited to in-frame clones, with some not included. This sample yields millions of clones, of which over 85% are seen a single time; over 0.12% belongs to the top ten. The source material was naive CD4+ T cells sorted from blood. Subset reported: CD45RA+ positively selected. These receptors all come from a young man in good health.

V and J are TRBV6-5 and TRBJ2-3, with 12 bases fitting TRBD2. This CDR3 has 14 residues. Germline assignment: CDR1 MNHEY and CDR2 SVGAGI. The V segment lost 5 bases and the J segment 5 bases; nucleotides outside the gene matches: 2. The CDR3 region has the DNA TGTGCCAGCAGTAGACTAGCGGGAGAAGATACGCAGTATTTT. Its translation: CASSRLAGEDTQYF.

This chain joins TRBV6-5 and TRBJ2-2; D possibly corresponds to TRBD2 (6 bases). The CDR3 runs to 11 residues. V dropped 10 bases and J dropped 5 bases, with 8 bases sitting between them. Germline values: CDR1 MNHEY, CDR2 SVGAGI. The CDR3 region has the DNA TGTGCCACCCGGGGGACCGGGGAGCTGTTTTTT. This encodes CATRGTGELFF.

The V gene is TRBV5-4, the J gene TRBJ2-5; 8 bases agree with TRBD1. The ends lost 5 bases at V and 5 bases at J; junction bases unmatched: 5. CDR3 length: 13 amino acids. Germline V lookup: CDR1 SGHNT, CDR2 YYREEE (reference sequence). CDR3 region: CASRQGAGETQYF. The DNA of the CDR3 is TGTGCCAGCAGGCAGGGGGCCGGCGAGACCCAGTACTTC.

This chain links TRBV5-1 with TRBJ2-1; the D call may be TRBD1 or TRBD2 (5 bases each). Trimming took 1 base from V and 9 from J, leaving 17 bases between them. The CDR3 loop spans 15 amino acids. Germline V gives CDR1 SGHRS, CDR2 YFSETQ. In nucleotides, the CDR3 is TGCGCCAGCAGCTTGCCGGGACCCCCTGGGAGTGAGCAGTTCTTC. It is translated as CASSLPGPPGSEQFF.

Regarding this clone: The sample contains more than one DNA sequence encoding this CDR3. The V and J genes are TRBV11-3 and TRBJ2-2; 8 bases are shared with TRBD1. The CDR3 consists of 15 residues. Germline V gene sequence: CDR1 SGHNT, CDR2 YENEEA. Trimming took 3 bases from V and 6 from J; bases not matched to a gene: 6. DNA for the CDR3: TGTGCCAGCAGCTTGGGCCAGGGGGCGGCCGGGGAGCTGTTTTTT. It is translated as CASSLGQGAAGELFF. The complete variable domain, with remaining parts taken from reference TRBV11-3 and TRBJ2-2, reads EAGVVQSPRYKIIEKKQPVAFWCNPISGHNTLYWYLQNLGQGPELLIRYENEEAVDDSQLPKDRFSAERLKGVDSTLKIQPAELGDSAVYLCASSLGQGAAGELFFGEGSRLTVL.

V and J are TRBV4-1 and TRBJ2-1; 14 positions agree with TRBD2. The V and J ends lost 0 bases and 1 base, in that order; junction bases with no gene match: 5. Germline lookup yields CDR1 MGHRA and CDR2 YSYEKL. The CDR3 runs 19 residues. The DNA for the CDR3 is TGCGCCAGCAGCCAAGAAAGACTAGCGGGGGGGCAGTCCTACAATGAGCAGTTCTTC. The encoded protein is CASSQERLAGGQSYNEQFF.

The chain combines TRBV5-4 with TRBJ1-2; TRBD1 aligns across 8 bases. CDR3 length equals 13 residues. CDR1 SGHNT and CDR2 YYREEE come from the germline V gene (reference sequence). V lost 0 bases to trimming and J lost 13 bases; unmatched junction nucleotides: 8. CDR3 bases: TGTGCCAGCAGCTTGGGAGGTGTGGACAGGGCCACCTTC. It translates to CASSLGGVDRATF.

The CDR3 loop reads CASSPPPGTNTGELFF. The CDR3 DNA reads TGTGCCAGCTCACCACCTCCGGGAACGAACACCGGGGAGCTGTTTTTT. V and J are TRBV18 and TRBJ2-2, with a weak D call TRBD2 (5 bases). Germline V gene lookup returns CDR1 KGHSH and CDR2 LQKENI. CDR3 length equals 16 residues. With 0 bases removed from V and 0 bases from J, the gap between germline ends came to 8 bases.

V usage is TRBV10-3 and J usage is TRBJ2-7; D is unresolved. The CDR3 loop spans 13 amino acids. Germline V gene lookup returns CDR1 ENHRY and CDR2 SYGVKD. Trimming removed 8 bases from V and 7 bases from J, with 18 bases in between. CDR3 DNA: TGTGCCATCGGCGCTTACGGATCCGGAGAGCAGTACTTC. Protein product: CAIGAYGSGEQYF.

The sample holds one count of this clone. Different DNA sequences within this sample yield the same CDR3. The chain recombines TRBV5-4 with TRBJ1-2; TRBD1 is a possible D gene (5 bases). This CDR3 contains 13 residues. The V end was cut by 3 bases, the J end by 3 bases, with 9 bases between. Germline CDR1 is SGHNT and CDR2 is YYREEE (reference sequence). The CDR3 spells CASSSGTDYGYTF. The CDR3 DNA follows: TGTGCCAGCAGCTCGGGGACTGACTATGGCTACACCTTC.

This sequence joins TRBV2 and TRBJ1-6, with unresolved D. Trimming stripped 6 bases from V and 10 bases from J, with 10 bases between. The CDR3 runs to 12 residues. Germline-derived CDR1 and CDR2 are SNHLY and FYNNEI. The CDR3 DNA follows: TGTGCCAGCAGGGAGACGCAATCACCCCTCCACTTT. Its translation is CASRETQSPLHF. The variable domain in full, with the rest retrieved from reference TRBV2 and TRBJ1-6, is EPEVTQTPSHQVTQMGQEVILRCVPISNHLYFYWYRQILGQKVEFLVSFYNNEISEKSEIFDDQFSVERPDGSNFTLKIRSTKLEDSAMYFCASRETQSPLHFGNGTRLTVT.

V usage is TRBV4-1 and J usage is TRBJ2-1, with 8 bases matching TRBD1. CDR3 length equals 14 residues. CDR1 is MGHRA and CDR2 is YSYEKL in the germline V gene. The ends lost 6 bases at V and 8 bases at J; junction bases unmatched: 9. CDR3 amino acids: CASSGDRLADEQFF. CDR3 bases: TGCGCCAGCAGTGGGGACAGGTTGGCCGATGAGCAGTTCTTC.

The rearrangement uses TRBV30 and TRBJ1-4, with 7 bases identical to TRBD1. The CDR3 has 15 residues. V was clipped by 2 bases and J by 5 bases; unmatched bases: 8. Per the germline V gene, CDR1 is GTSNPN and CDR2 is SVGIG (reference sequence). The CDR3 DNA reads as TGTGCCTGGAGTAAAAGGGGACAGTTAAATGAAAAACTGTTTTTT. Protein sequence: CAWSKRGQLNEKLFF.

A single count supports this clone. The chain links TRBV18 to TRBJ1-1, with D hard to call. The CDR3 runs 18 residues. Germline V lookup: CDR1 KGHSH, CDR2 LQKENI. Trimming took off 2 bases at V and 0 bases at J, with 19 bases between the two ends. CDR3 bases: TGTGCCAGCTCACCATCCAGAGGGCCCCTGAGCCTGAACACTGAAGCTTTCTTT. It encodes CASSPSRGPLSLNTEAFF.

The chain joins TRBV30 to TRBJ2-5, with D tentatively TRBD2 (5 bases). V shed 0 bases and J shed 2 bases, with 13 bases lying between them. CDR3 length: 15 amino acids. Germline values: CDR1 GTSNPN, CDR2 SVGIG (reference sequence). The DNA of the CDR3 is TGTGCCTGGAGTGTAGGCCGCGGGCCGCAAGAGACCCAGTACTTC. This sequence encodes CAWSVGRGPQETQYF.

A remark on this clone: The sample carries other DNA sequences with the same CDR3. In nucleotides, the CDR3 is TGTGCCAGCTCACCCTCCGGGACATCTGGAAACACCATATATTTT. It is translated as CASSPSGTSGNTIYF. J is TRBJ1-3 and V is TRBV18, with TRBD1 as a possible D gene (6 bases). The CDR3 length is 15 residues. Trimming took 3 bases from V and 1 from J, leaving 10 bases between them. Germline-derived CDR1 and CDR2 are KGHSH and LQKENI.

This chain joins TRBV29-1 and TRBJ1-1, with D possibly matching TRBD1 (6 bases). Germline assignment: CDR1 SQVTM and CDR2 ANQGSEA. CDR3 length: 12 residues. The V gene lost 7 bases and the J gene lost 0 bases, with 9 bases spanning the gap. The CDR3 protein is CSAGTLNTEAFF. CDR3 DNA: TGCAGCGCCGGGACACTGAACACTGAAGCTTTCTTT.

In nucleotides, the CDR3 is TGTGCCAGCAGCTTAAGTTCAGGGCCTCAAGAGACCCAGTACTTC. It yields the protein CASSLSSGPQETQYF. The J gene is TRBJ2-5, the V gene TRBV7-3; a possible D gene is TRBD1 (5 bases). Germline V gene lookup returns CDR1 SGHTA and CDR2 FQGTGA. The CDR3 consists of 15 residues. Trimming shortened V by 1 base and J by 2 bases, and 11 bases separated the two germline ends.

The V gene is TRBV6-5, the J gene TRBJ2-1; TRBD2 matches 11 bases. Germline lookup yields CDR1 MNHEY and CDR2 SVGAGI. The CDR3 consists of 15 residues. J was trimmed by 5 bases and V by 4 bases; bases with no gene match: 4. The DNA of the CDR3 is TGTGCCAGCAGTTCTAGCGGGGGGATACACAATGAGCAGTTCTTC. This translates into CASSSSGGIHNEQFF.

The CDR3 DNA follows: TGTGCCAGCAGTGGTATGAATGGGAGGGGGGACAATGAGCAGTTCTTC. This translates into CASSGMNGRGDNEQFF. The chain couples TRBV25-1 to TRBJ2-1; possibly TRBD2 for D (7 bases). The germline V gene has CDR1 MGHDK and CDR2 SYGVNS. The CDR3 spans 16 residues. Trimming pared 4 bases from V and 5 bases from J, leaving 18 bases between.

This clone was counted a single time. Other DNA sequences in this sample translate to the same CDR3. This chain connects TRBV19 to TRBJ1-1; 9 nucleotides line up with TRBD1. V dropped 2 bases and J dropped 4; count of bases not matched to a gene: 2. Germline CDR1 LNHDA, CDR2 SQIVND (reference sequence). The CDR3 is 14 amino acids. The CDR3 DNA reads TGTGCCAGTAGTATAACAGGGGGCTCCACTGAAGCTTTCTTT. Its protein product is CASSITGGSTEAFF.

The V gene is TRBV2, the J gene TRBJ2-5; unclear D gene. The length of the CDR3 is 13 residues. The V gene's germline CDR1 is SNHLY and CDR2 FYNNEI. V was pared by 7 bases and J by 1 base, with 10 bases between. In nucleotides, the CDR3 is TGTGCCAGCACGGTGATAGTCCAAGAGACCCAGTACTTC. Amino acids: CASTVIVQETQYF.

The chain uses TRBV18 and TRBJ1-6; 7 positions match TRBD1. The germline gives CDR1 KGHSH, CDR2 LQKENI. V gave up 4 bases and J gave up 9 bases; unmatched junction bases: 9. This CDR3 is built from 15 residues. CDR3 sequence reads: CASSRSTGTGSPLHF. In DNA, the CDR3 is TGTGCCAGCTCACGCTCGACAGGGACGGGTTCACCCCTCCACTTT.

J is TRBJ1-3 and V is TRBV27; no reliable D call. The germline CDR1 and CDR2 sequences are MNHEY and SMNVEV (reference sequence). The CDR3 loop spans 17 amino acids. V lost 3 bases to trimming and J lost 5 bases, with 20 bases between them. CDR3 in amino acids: CASSFPSRPRPRNTIYF. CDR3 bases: TGTGCCAGCAGTTTTCCATCCCGCCCCAGGCCTCGAAACACCATATATTTT.

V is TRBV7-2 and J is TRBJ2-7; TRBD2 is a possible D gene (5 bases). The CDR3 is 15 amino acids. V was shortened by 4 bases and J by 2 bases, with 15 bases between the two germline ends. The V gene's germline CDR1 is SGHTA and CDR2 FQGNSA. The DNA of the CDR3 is TGTGCCAGCAGCTCGCCGGGGTCGGGCACCTACGAGCAGTACTTC. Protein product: CASSSPGSGTYEQYF.

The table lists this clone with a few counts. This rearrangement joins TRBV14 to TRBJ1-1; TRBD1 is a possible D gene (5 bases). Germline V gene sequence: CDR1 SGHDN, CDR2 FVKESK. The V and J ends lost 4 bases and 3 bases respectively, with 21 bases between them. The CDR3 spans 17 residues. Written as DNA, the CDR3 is TGTGCCAGCAGCCCCCCCAGGCCCTGCCGGGGGGACACTGAAGCTTTCTTT. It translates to CASSPPRPCRGDTEAFF. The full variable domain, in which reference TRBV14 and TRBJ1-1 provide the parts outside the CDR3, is EAGVTQFPSHSVIEKGQTVTLRCDPISGHDNLYWYRRVMGKEIKFLLHFVKESKQDESGMPNNRFLAERTGGTYSTLKVQPAELEDSGVYFCASSPPRPCRGDTEAFFGQGTRLTVV.